This entry concerns a single T cell receptor beta chain. Its antigen is unidentified. This sample was included in a study of shared clonotypes between healthy human individuals. Replicate PCRs run on sorted subsets employed 200 ng DNA, 25,000 to 35,000 T cell genomes. The protocol was immunoSEQ multiplex PCR, while the TCRdb copy is restricted to in-frame clones and leaves out a portion. Altogether hundreds of thousands of clones are present, 95% to 98% being singletons, with the ten largest covering more than 0.3%. The study's findings and limits: Among donors, the sharing of clonotypes was expected to be influenced by sequencing depth. A handful of donors shared around 5% of their naive CD4 clonotypes.

CD8 cells regarded as naive lacked CD45RO, were positively chosen for CCR7, and omitted terminally differentiated effector memory CD45RA+ cells. Sequencing was carried out using naive CD8+ T cells sorted from blood. The sequence derives from a man aged 25-45 years in good health.

CDR3 sequence reads: CSVGDTQNTEAFF. The DNA for the CDR3 is TGCAGCGTAGGGGACACTCAAAACACTGAAGCTTTCTTT. The gene calls are TRBV29-1 and TRBJ1-1, with TRBD1 as a possible D gene (6 bases). This CDR3 comprises 13 residues. Germline V lookup: CDR1 SQVTM, CDR2 ANQGSEA. V shed 6 bases and J shed 2 bases, with 13 bases lying between them.